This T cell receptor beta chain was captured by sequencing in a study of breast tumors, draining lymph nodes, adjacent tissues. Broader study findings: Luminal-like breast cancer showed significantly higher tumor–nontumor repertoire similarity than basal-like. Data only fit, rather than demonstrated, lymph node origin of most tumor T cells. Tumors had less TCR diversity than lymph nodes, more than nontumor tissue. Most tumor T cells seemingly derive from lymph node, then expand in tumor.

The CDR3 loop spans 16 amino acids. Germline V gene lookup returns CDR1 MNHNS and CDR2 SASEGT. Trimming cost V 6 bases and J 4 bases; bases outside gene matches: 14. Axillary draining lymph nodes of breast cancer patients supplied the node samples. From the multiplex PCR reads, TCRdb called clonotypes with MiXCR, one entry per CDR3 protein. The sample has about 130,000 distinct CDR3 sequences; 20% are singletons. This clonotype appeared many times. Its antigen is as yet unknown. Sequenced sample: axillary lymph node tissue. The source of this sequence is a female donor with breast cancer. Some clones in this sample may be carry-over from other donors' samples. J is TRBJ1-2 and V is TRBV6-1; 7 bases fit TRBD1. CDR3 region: CASRGPTGRLGYGYTF. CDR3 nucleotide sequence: TGTGCCAGCAGGGGCCCGACAGGGAGGTTGGGCTATGGCTACACCTTC.